The source of this TCR beta chain is a study of T cell clonotyping in hematopoietic cell transplantation. Background on the study: Recipient blood drawn about 28 days pretransplant and days 30, 100, 180 after.

Study-level points and caveats: Pathologically expanded recipient clonotypes increased progressively from day 30 to day 180 as diversity fell. Graft donor and pretransplant recipient Inverse Simpson Index values predicted broader posttransplant TCR diversity.

To note about this clone: What it binds is unknown.

The table came from immunoSEQ multiplex PCR; TCRdb's copy has only in-frame clones and leaves some out. The data show 11,000 to 15,000 clones, about 56% seen once. The specimen was PBMCs. This sequence was found in a human donor who either received an allogeneic hematopoietic cell transplant for a myeloid malignancy or was a related donor (not recorded which). Some clones in this sample may be carry-over from other donors' samples.

CDR3 nucleotides: TGTGCCAGCAGCCCAGTCTACGGGGGAGCCGAAGCTTTCTTT. Translated, it gives CASSPVYGGAEAFF. J is TRBJ1-1 and V is TRBV14; possibly TRBD1 for D (5 bases). From germline, CDR1 is SGHDN and CDR2 FVKESK. Trimming took 4 bases from V and 8 from J, leaving 17 bases between them. This CDR3 is built from 14 residues.